The clone carrying this TCR beta chain was detected a few times. Antigen unknown. TCRdb called the 5' RACE reads again in MiXCR, with one record for every CDR3 protein. The sample shows more than 110,000 distinct CDR3 sequences, 20% to 25% of them seen only once. CDR3 length: 11 residues. Trimming shortened V by 1 base and J by 8 bases, and 5 bases separated the two germline ends. This specimen comes from a study of T-cell memory formation after mild COVID-19. Study-level points and caveats: What remained unconfirmed was the SARS-CoV-2 specificity of second-wave clones peaking on day 37. CD4+ contracting clones lay mainly in CM and EM, CD8+ ones in EMRA.

This clonotype was obtained from an adult woman who had mild COVID-19 (a few samples of this study predate the infection). Cell type and time point are not known. The rearrangement joins TRBV12-3 or TRBV12-4 to TRBJ1-2; tentative D call: TRBD1 (5 bases). The sample taken for sequencing was PBMCs or a T cell subset sorted from them (not recorded which). The CDR3 DNA reads TGTGCCAGCAGTTTAGGGGACGGCTACACCTTC. Amino acids: CASSLGDGYTF.